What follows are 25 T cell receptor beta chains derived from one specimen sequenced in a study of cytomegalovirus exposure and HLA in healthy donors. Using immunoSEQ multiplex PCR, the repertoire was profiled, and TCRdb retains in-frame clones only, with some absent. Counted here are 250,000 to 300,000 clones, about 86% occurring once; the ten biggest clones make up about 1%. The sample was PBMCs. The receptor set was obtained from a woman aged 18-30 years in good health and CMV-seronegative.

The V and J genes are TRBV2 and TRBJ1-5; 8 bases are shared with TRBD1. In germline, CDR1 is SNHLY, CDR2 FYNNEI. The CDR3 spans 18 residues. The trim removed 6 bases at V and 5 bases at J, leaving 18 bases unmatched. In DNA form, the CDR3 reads TGTGCCAGCAGCAACGCTCGGACAGGGAGGAGAAGGGATCAGCCCCAGCATTTT. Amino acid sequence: CASSNARTGRRRDQPQHF. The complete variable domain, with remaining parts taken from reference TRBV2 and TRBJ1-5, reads EPEVTQTPSHQVTQMGQEVILRCVPISNHLYFYWYRQILGQKVEFLVSFYNNEISEKSEIFDDQFSVERPDGSNFTLKIRSTKLEDSAMYFCASSNARTGRRRDQPQHFGDGTRLSIL.

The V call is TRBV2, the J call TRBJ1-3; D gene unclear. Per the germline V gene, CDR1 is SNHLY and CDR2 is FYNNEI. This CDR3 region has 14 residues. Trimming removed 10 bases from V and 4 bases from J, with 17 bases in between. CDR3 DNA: TGTGCCACCGGATCAGGTGCTCTAGGAAACACCATATATTTT. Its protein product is CATGSGALGNTIYF.

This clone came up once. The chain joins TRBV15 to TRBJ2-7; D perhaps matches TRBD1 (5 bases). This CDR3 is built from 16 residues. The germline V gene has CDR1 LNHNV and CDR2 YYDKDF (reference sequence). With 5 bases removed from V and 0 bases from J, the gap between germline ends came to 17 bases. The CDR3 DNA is TGTGCCACCAGCCCCATGGGGCGGACCAGCTCCTACGAGCAGTACTTC. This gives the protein CATSPMGRTSSYEQYF.

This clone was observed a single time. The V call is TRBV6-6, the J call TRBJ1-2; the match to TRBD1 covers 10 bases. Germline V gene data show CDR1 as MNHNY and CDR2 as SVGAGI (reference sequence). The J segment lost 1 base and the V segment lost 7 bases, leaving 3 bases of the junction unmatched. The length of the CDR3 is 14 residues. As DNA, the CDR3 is TGTGCCAGCACCGGGACAGGGGTTAACTATGGCTACACCTTC. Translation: CASTGTGVNYGYTF.

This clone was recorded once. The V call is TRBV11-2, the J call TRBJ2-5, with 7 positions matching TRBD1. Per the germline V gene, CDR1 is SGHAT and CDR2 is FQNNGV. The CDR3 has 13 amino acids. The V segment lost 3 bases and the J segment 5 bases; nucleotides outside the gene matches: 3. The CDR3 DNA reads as TGTGCCAGCAGCTTCGGCAGGGGGGAGACCCAGTACTTC. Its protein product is CASSFGRGETQYF.

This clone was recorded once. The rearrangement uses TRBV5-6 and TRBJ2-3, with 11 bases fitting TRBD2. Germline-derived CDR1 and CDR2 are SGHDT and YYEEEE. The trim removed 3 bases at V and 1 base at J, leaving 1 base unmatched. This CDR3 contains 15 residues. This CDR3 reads CASSSGLAGTDTQYF. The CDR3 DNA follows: TGTGCCAGCAGCTCGGGACTAGCGGGCACAGATACGCAGTATTTT.

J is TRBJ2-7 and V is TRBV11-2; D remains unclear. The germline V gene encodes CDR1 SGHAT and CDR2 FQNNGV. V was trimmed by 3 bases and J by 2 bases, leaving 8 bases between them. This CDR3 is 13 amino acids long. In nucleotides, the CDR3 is TGTGCCAGCAGCTTTAGAGAGCCCTACGAGCAGTACTTC. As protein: CASSFREPYEQYF. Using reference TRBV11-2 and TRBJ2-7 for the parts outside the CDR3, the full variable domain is EAGVAQSPRYKIIEKRQSVAFWCNPISGHATLYWYQQILGQGPKLLIQFQNNGVVDDSQLPKDRFSAERLKGVDSTLKIQPAKLEDSAVYLCASSFREPYEQYFGPGTRLTVT.

CDR3 loop: CASSLGTTYEQYF. CDR3 in DNA: TGTGCCAGCAGCTTGGGGACTACCTACGAGCAGTACTTC. The V gene is TRBV5-8, the J gene TRBJ2-7, with a tentative D call TRBD2 (6 bases). The CDR3 has 13 amino acids. V shed 0 bases and J shed 2 bases, with 6 bases lying between them. Germline V gene data show CDR1 as SGHTS and CDR2 as YDEGEE.

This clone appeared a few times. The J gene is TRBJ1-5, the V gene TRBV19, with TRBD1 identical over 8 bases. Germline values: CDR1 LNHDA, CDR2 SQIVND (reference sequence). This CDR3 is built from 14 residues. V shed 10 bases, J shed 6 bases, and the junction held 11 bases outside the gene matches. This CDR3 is CATTPGTGSQPQHF. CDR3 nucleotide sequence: TGTGCCACCACGCCGGGGACAGGAAGTCAGCCCCAGCATTTT.

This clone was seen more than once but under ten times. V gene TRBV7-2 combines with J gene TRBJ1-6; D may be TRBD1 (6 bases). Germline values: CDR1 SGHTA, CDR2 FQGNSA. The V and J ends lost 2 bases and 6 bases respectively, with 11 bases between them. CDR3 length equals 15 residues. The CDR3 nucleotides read TGTGCCAGCAGCTTATGGGGGCTTGGTAATTCACCCCTCCACTTT. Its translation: CASSLWGLGNSPLHF. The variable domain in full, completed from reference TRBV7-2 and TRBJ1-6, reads GAGVSQSPSNKVTEKGKDVELRCDPISGHTALYWYRQSLGQGLEFLIYFQGNSAPDKSGLPSDRFSAERTGGSVSTLTIQRTQQEDSAVYLCASSLWGLGNSPLHFGNGTRLTVT.

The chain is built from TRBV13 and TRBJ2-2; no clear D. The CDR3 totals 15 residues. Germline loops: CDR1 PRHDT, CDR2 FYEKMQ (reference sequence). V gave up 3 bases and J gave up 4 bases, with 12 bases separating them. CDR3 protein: CASSFYTLTTGELFF. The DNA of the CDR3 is TGTGCCAGCAGCTTTTATACTCTAACCACCGGGGAGCTGTTTTTT.

The DNA of the CDR3 is TGTGCCAGCAGCCTCTATCAAGCGCCCCCCTACGAGCAGTACTTC. Translated: CASSLYQAPPYEQYF. V usage is TRBV7-9 and J usage is TRBJ2-7, with no clear D. CDR3 length equals 15 residues. Per the germline V gene, CDR1 is SEHNR and CDR2 is FQNEAQ (reference sequence). V lost 5 bases to trimming and J lost 2 bases, with 16 bases between them.

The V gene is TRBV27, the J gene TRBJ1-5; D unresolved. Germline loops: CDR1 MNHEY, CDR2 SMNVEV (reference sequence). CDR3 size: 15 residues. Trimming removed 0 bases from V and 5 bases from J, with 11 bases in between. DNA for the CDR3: TGTGCCAGCAGTTTATCCTCCCGAGTAGATCAGCCCCAGCATTTT. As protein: CASSLSSRVDQPQHF.

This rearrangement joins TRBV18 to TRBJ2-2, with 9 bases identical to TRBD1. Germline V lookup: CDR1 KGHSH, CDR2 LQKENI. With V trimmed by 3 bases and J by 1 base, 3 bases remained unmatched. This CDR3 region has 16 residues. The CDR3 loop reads CASSPRTGENTGELFF. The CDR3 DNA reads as TGTGCCAGCTCACCCCGGACAGGGGAGAACACCGGGGAGCTGTTTTTT.

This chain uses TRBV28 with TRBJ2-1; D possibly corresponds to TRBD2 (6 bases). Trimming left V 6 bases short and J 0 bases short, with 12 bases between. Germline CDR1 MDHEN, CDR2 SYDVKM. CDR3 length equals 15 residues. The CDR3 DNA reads TGTGCCAGCAGCATCGACGGGAGCTCCTACAATGAGCAGTTCTTC. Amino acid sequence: CASSIDGSSYNEQFF. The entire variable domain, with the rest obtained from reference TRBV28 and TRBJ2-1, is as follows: DVKVTQSSRYLVKRTGEKVFLECVQDMDHENMFWYRQDPGLGLRLIYFSYDVKMKEKGDIPEGYSVSREKKERFSLILESASTNQTSMYLCASSIDGSSYNEQFFGPGTRLTVL.

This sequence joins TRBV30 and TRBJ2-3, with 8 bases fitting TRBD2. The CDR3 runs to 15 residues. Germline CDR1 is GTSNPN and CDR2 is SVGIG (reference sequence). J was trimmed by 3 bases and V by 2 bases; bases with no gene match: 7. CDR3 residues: CAWSTRQRGTDTQYF. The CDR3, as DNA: TGTGCCTGGAGTACGCGCCAGCGGGGGACAGATACGCAGTATTTT.

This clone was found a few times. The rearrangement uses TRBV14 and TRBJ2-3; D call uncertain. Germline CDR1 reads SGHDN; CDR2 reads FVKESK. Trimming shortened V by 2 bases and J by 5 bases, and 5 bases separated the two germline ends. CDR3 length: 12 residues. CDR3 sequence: CASSQSGDTQYF. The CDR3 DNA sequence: TGTGCCAGCAGCCAATCGGGAGATACGCAGTATTTT.

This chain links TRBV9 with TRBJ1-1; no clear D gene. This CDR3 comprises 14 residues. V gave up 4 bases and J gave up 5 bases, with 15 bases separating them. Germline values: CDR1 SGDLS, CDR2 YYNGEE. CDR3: CASSRQTFGTEAFF. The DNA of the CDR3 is TGTGCCAGCAGCCGCCAGACCTTCGGGACTGAAGCTTTCTTT. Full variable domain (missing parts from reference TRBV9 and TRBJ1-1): DSGVTQTPKHLITATGQRVTLRCSPRSGDLSVYWYQQSLDQGLQFLIQYYNGEERAKGNILERFSAQQFPDLHSELNLSSLELGDSALYFCASSRQTFGTEAFFGQGTRLTVV.

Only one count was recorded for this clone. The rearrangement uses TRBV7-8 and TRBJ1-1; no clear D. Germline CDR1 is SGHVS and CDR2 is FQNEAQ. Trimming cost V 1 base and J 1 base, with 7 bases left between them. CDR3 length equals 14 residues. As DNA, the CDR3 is TGTGCCAGCAGCTTAGAAAGAGCGAACACTGAAGCTTTCTTT. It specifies CASSLERANTEAFF.

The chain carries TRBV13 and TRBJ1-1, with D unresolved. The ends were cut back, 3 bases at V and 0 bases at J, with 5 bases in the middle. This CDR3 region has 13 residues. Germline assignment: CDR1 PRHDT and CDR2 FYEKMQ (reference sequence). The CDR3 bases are TGTGCCAGCAGCTTTTCCTTGAACACTGAAGCTTTCTTT. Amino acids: CASSFSLNTEAFF.

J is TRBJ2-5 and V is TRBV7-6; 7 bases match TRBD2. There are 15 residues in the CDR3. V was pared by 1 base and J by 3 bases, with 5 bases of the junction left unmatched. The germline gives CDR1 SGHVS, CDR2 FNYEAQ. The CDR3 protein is CASSLVASGEETQYF. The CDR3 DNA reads TGTGCCAGCAGCTTAGTGGCTAGCGGAGAAGAGACCCAGTACTTC.

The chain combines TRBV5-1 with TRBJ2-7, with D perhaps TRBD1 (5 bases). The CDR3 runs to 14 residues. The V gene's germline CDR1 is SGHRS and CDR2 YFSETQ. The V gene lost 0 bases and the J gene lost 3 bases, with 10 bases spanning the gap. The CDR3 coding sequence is TGCGCCAGCAGCTTGGCAGGGCTTCTCTACGAGCAGTACTTC. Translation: CASSLAGLLYEQYF.

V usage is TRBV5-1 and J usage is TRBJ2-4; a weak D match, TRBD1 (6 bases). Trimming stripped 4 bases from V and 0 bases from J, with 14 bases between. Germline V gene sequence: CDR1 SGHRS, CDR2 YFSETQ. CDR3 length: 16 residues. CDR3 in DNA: TGCGCCAGCAGCCAGGACAGCAAACTAGCCAAAAACATTCAGTACTTC. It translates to CASSQDSKLAKNIQYF. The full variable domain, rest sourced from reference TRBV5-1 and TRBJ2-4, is KAGVTQTPRYLIKTRGQQVTLSCSPISGHRSVSWYQQTPGQGLQFLFEYFSETQRNKGNFPGRFSGRQFSNSRSEMNVSTLELGDSALYLCASSQDSKLAKNIQYFGAGTRLSVL.

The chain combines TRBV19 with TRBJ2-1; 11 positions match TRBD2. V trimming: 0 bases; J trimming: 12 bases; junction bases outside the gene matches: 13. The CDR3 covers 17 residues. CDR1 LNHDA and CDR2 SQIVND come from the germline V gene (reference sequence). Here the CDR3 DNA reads TGTGCCAGTAGTATAGATCTGGGAGGGACTAGCGGCACGTGGCAGTTCTTC. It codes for CASSIDLGGTSGTWQFF.

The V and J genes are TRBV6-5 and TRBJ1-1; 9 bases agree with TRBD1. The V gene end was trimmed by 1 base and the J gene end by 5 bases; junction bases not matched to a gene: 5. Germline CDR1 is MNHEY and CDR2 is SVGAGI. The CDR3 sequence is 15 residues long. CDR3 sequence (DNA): TGTGCCAGCAGTTACTTATACAGGGGGCAGACTGAAGCTTTCTTT. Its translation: CASSYLYRGQTEAFF.